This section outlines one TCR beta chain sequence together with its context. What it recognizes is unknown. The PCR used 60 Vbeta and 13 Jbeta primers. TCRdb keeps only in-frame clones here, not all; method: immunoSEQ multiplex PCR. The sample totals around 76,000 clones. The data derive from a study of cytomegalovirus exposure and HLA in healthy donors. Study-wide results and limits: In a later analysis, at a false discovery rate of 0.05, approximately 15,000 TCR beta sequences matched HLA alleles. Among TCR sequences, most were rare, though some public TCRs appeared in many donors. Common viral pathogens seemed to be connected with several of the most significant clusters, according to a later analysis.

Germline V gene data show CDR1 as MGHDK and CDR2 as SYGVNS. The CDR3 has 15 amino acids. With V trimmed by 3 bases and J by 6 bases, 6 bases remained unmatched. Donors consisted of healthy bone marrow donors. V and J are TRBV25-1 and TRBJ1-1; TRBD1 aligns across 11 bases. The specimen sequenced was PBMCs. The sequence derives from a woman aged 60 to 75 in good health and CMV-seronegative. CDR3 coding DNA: TGTGCCAGCAGTGACCCCGGGACAGGGGGACCTGAAGCTTTCTTT. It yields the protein CASSDPGTGGPEAFF.